This T cell receptor (beta chain) was sequenced in a study of control samples from healthy donors and cancer patients. CDR1 MGHDK and CDR2 SYGVNS come from the germline V gene. The CDR3 has 14 amino acids. The assay was immunoSEQ multiplex PCR, and TCRdb's table has in-frame clones only and misses some. The sample has some 120,000 clones; approximately 90% are singletons. To note about this clone: The junction differs from germline at one of its ends, possibly a read error. Other DNA sequences within the sample encode an identical CDR3.

The chain joins TRBV25-1 to TRBJ1-3, with D unresolved. What was sequenced was blood. The TCR sequence derives from a man aged 25 to 40 in good health. CDR3 in amino acids: CASRPARNAYTIYF. The CDR3 DNA reads as TGCGCCAGCAGGCCTGCCCGGAATGCGTACACCATATATTTT.